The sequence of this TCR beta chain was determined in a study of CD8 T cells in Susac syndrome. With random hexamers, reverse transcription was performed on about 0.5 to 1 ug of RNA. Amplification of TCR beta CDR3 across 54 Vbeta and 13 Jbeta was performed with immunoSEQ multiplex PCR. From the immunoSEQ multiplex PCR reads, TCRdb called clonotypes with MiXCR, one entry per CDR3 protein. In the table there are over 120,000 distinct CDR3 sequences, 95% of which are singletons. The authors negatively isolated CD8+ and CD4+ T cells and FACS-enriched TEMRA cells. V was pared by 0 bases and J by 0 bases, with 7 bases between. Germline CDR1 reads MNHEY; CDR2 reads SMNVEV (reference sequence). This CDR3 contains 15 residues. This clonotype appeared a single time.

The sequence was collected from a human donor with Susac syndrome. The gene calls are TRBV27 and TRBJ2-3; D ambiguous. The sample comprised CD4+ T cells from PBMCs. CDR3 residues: CASSLSPVSTDTQYF. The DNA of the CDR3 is TGTGCCAGCAGTTTATCGCCTGTTAGCACAGATACGCAGTATTTT.